The rows below give T cell receptor beta chains drawn from one sample of a study of cytomegalovirus exposure and HLA in healthy donors. Profiled with immunoSEQ multiplex PCR; TCRdb holds only in-frame clones, not every one. The repertoire holds some 150,000 clones, with over 60% as singletons. The sample comprised PBMCs. These receptors were obtained from a woman aged 25 to 39 in good health and CMV-seronegative. CDR3s include the opening cysteine and the closing phenylalanine or tryptophan.

J gene | V gene | CDR3 protein
TRBJ1-2 | TRBV5-4 | CASSLAGAGYGYTF
TRBJ2-5 | TRBV5-1 | CASSLGKLGEETQYF
TRBJ1-5 | TRBV15 | CATSRAAPDRGLYSNQPQHF
TRBJ2-5 | TRBV6-5 | CASSLAGVETQYF
TRBJ1-3 | TRBV7-2 | CASNQGAGGNTIYF
TRBJ2-1 | TRBV2 | CASSGGGSGNEQFF
TRBJ1-5 | TRBV7-2 | CASSLVPNNQPQHF
TRBJ1-1 | TRBV4-2 | CASSQFVTGDFEAFF
TRBJ2-1 | TRBV5-8 | CASSLYVRDNEQFF
TRBJ2-1 | TRBV9 | CASSASGADEQFF
TRBJ1-5 | TRBV2 | CASSVQGVSNQPQHF
TRBJ2-7 | TRBV7-2 | CASRGGRSPLEQYF
TRBJ2-1 | TRBV5-1 | CASSLTSTTEQFF
TRBJ1-1 | TRBV19 | CASSMGPLMNTEAFF
TRBJ2-5 | TRBV2 | CASSEGLRTETQYF
TRBJ1-4 | TRBV4-1 | CASSPAPPGVGTNEKLFF
TRBJ1-1 | TRBV5-1 | CASSPFIGQGNTEAFF
TRBJ2-3 | TRBV12-5 | CASGWVAGGLTDTQYF
TRBJ1-5 | TRBV6-1 | CASSVGQGGIQPQHF
TRBJ1-5 | TRBV25-1 | CASSDGGRGQPQHF
TRBJ1-2 | TRBV19 | CASSIDRGSIVHPFGYTF
TRBJ2-1 | TRBV14 | CASSLTDMYNEQFF
TRBJ1-4 | TRBV5-1 | CASSLSSNEKLFF
TRBJ2-1 | TRBV4-1 | CASSRSTSNEQFF
TRBJ1-1 | TRBV30 | CAWSPVIMNTEAFF
TRBJ2-3 | TRBV5-6 | CASSLVVLADITDTQYF
TRBJ1-1 | TRBV2 | CVSRTGGWTEAFF
TRBJ1-2 | TRBV4-3 | CASSQDTRQSYGYTF
TRBJ1-2 | TRBV7-2 | CASSFLTGDISTF
TRBJ2-3 | TRBV9 | CASSVSGSTDTQYF
TRBJ1-5 | TRBV2 | CASRGGAGQPQHF
TRBJ1-1 | TRBV4-3 | CASSQDVRGIGNTEAFF
TRBJ1-1 | TRBV6-5 | CASAREGLNTEAFF
TRBJ2-1 | TRBV19 | CASSNHLADFTYNEQFF